A selection of T cell receptor beta chains follows, all from one sample in a study of T cell changes during pregnancy in multiple sclerosis. Assay used: immunoSEQ multiplex PCR; TCRdb lists only in-frame clones, some missing. Here the sample spans around 51,000 clones, 93% being singletons. This specimen was peripheral blood, taken in the second trimester of pregnancy. These receptors were taken from a female donor with multiple sclerosis, enrolled in a pregnancy study. Each CDR3 is given with its conserved first and last residue. D genes are given only for firm matches. Some rows have no size entry. The others give once, few or many, or a class for an expanded clone.

clone_size: -
j_call: TRBJ2-2
d_call: -
v_call: TRBV12-5
cdr3_aa: CASSLGGPTYTGELFF
cdr3_nt: TGTGCTAGTAGTTTAGGAGGTCCAACGTACACCGGGGAGCTGTTTTTT

clone_size: -
j_call: TRBJ1-2
d_call: TRBD1
v_call: TRBV5-4
cdr3_aa: CASSSPPGGVGNYGYTF
cdr3_nt: TGTGCCAGCAGCTCACCCCCAGGGGGCGTAGGAAACTATGGCTACACCTTC

clone_size: -
j_call: TRBJ2-7
d_call: -
v_call: TRBV11-2
cdr3_aa: CASSPLGGGTDEQYF
cdr3_nt: TGTGCCAGCAGCCCCCTCGGTGGAGGGACCGACGAGCAGTACTTC

clone_size: -
j_call: TRBJ2-7
d_call: -
v_call: TRBV7-3
cdr3_aa: CASSLQGNSYEQYF
cdr3_nt: TGTGCCAGCAGCTTACAGGGCAACTCCTACGAGCAGTACTTC

clone_size: -
j_call: TRBJ2-1
d_call: -
v_call: TRBV7-3
cdr3_aa: CASSLGLASSYNEQFF
cdr3_nt: TGTGCCAGCAGCTTAGGGCTAGCGAGCTCCTACAATGAGCAGTTCTTC

clone_size: -
j_call: TRBJ2-1
d_call: -
v_call: TRBV4-2
cdr3_aa: CASSQDASRSYNEQFF
cdr3_nt: TGTGCCAGCAGCCAAGATGCTAGCAGATCCTACAATGAGCAGTTCTTC

clone_size: -
j_call: TRBJ2-1
d_call: -
v_call: TRBV5-6
cdr3_aa: CASSLGLQSRNEQFF
cdr3_nt: TGTGCCAGCAGCTTGGGACTCCAAAGTCGCAATGAGCAGTTCTTC

clone_size: -
j_call: TRBJ1-1
d_call: -
v_call: TRBV14
cdr3_aa: CASSQDLSMSTEAFF
cdr3_nt: TGTGCCAGCAGCCAAGATCTATCCATGAGCACTGAAGCTTTCTTT

clone_size: -
j_call: TRBJ1-3
d_call: -
v_call: TRBV29-1
cdr3_aa: CCTRDLGNTIYF
cdr3_nt: TGCTGCACCCGGGACTTAGGAAACACCATATATTTT

clone_size: few
j_call: TRBJ1-1
d_call: TRBD1
v_call: TRBV19
cdr3_aa: CASKGRGTTEAFF
cdr3_nt: TGTGCCAGTAAGGGCAGGGGGACAACTGAAGCTTTCTTT

clone_size: once
j_call: TRBJ2-1
d_call: TRBD1
v_call: TRBV7-3
cdr3_aa: CASSPGTGARDEQFF
cdr3_nt: TGTGCCAGCAGCCCCGGGACAGGGGCTAGGGATGAGCAGTTCTTC

clone_size: -
j_call: TRBJ2-2
d_call: -
v_call: TRBV7-2
cdr3_aa: CASSLSAPGAGELFF
cdr3_nt: TGTGCCAGCAGCCTAAGCGCCCCCGGGGCCGGGGAGCTGTTTTTT

clone_size: -
j_call: TRBJ2-1
d_call: TRBD2
v_call: TRBV27
cdr3_aa: CASSYLGLAGTTYNEQFF
cdr3_nt: TGTGCCAGCAGTTACCTGGGACTAGCGGGGACCACCTACAATGAGCAGTTCTTC

clone_size: -
j_call: TRBJ2-2
d_call: -
v_call: TRBV6-5
cdr3_aa: CASSYEQVNTGELFF
cdr3_nt: TGTGCCAGCAGTTACGAGCAGGTGAACACCGGGGAGCTGTTTTTT

clone_size: -
j_call: TRBJ2-2
d_call: -
v_call: TRBV19
cdr3_aa: CASRPGTNTGELFF
cdr3_nt: TGTGCCAGTAGGCCGGGGACGAACACCGGGGAGCTGTTTTTT

clone_size: -
j_call: TRBJ2-7
d_call: -
v_call: TRBV7-6
cdr3_aa: CASSFRGILYEQYF
cdr3_nt: TGTGCCAGCAGCTTTAGGGGGATTTTATACGAGCAGTACTTC

clone_size: -
j_call: TRBJ1-2
d_call: -
v_call: TRBV4-3
cdr3_aa: CASSQERAGVNGYTF
cdr3_nt: TGCGCCAGCAGCCAAGAAAGGGCAGGGGTCAATGGCTACACCTTC

clone_size: -
j_call: TRBJ2-5
d_call: -
v_call: TRBV12-5
cdr3_aa: CASGSGNPGQETQYF
cdr3_nt: TGTGCTAGTGGTTCAGGGAATCCGGGCCAAGAGACCCAGTACTTC

clone_size: -
j_call: TRBJ1-1
d_call: TRBD1
v_call: TRBV19
cdr3_aa: CASSPWTGGVNTEAFF
cdr3_nt: TGTGCCAGTAGTCCTTGGACAGGAGGGGTGAACACTGAAGCTTTCTTT